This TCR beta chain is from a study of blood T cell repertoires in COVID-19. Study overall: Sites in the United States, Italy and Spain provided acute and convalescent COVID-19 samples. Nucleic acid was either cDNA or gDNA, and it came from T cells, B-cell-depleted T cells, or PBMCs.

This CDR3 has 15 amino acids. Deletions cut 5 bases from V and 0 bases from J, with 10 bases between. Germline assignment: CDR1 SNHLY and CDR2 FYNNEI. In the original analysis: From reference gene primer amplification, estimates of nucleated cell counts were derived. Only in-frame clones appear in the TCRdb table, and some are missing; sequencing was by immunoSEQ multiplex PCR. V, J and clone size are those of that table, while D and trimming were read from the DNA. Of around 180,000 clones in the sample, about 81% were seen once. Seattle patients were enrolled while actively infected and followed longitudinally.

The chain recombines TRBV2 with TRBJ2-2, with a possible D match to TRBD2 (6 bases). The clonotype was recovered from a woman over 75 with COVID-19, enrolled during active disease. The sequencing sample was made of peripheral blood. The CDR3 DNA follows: TGTGCCAGCAGTACTAGCTCCCCGAACACCGGGGAGCTGTTTTTT. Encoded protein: CASSTSSPNTGELFF. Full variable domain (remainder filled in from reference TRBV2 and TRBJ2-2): EPEVTQTPSHQVTQMGQEVILRCVPISNHLYFYWYRQILGQKVEFLVSFYNNEISEKSEIFDDQFSVERPDGSNFTLKIRSTKLEDSAMYFCASSTSSPNTGELFFGEGSRLTVL.